This TCR beta chain was captured in a study of blood T cell repertoires in COVID-19. At the level of the study: The United States, Italy and Spain provided the acute and convalescent COVID-19 samples. Sources were T cells, B-cell-depleted T cells, or PBMCs; the material itself was cDNA or gDNA.

Authors' processing steps: Reference gene primer amplification gave estimated nucleated cell counts. Generated by immunoSEQ multiplex PCR, the TCRdb table keeps only in-frame clones and is missing some. That table furnishes V, J and clone size, whereas the DNA furnished D and trimming. The sample yields about 21,000 clones, about 85% seen once. Germline assignment: CDR1 SGHVS and CDR2 FQNEAQ. V dropped 4 bases and J dropped 8; count of bases not matched to a gene: 6. CDR3 length: 14 amino acids. The V call is TRBV7-8, the J call TRBJ1-3; TRBD1 aligns across 9 bases. This clonotype originated in a human donor with active COVID-19. The donor label of this sample is uncertain. The sequenced material came from peripheral blood. CDR3 loop: CASSSGQGLDTIYF. The CDR3 DNA sequence: TGTGCCAGCAGCTCCGGACAGGGGCTAGACACCATATATTTT. The whole variable domain, filled in from reference TRBV7-8 and TRBJ1-3, reads GAGVSQSPRYKVAKRGQDVALRCDPISGHVSLFWYQQALGQGPEFLTYFQNEAQLDKSGLPSDRFFAERPEGSVSTLKIQRTQQEDSAVYLCASSSGQGLDTIYFGEGSWLTVV.